These 32 T cell receptor beta chains came from one sample sequenced in a study of neurological immune-mediated disorders. MiXCR, applied by TCRdb to the 5' RACE reads, yields one record per CDR3 protein. The data show about 36,000 distinct CDR3 sequences, around 10% seen once. The sample consisted of PBMCs. The receptors were sampled from a woman under 40 with HTLV-1-associated myelopathy (HAM/TSP).

Remarks on this clonotype: Compared with germline, one end of the junction differs, possibly owing to a read error. This chain uses TRBV4-2 with TRBJ1-1; 7 bases fit TRBD1. CDR3 length equals 16 residues. CDR1 is LGHNA, CDR2 YNFKEQ, per germline. CDR3 nucleotide sequence: TGTGCCAGCAGTCAATCCGGGACAGCGGGGAACACTGAAGATTTCTTT. It is translated as CASSQSGTAGNTEDFF.

This clonotype occurred many times. The V gene is TRBV5-1, the J gene TRBJ2-7, with TRBD2 as a possible D gene (6 bases). The CDR3 totals 13 residues. Trimming cost V 4 bases and J 7 bases, with 15 bases left between them. Germline CDR1 and CDR2: SGHRS and YFSETQ. CDR3 sequence: CASSQDLAGEQYF. In nucleotides, the CDR3 is TGCGCCAGCAGCCAGGACCTTGCGGGGGAGCAGTACTTC.

For this clonotype: This may stem from a read error, because a much larger clone lies one nucleotide away. V is TRBV6-1 and J is TRBJ2-1, with D perhaps matching TRBD2 (5 bases). Looked up from germline, CDR1 is MNHNS and CDR2 is SASEGT. V gave up 4 bases and J gave up 7 bases, with 14 bases separating them. The CDR3 is made up of 14 amino acids. CDR3 nucleotides: TGTGCCAGCAGTGGAAGTGGAGGTGGAAATGAGCAGTTCTTC. Translated: CASSGSGGGNEQFF.

Many counts were recorded for this clonotype. This rearrangement joins TRBV5-1 to TRBJ2-2, with D uncertain. The CDR3 has 15 residues. Trimming shortened V by 1 base and J by 1 base, and 8 bases separated the two germline ends. Germline CDR1 reads SGHRS; CDR2 reads YFSETQ. CDR3 DNA sequence: TGCGCCAGCAGCTTGTTGGAATGGAACACCGGGGAGCTGTTTTTT. Protein sequence: CASSLLEWNTGELFF.

This clonotype came up many times. The chain couples TRBV20-1 to TRBJ2-7; 14 bases are a match to TRBD2. From germline, CDR1 is DFQATT and CDR2 SNEGSKA (reference sequence). This CDR3 has 16 residues. Losses at the gene ends were 0 bases for V and 6 bases for J; bases not matched to a gene: 7. The CDR3 reads CSARDATSGGAFEQYF. Written as DNA, the CDR3 is TGCAGTGCTAGAGATGCGACTAGCGGGGGGGCCTTCGAGCAGTACTTC.

This clonotype occurred many times. The chain is built from TRBV6-1 and TRBJ1-1; D ambiguous. CDR1 is MNHNS, CDR2 SASEGT, per germline. The CDR3 is made up of 14 amino acids. Trimming cost V 6 bases and J 1 base, with 12 bases left between them. The CDR3 here is CASSLFSTNTEAFF. The CDR3 nucleotides are TGTGCCAGCAGCCTCTTCAGCACGAACACTGAAGCTTTCTTT.

This clonotype is labeled as medium-sized. The chain combines TRBV7-9 with TRBJ1-1, with D uncertain. The CDR3 has 12 amino acids. The germline V gene encodes CDR1 SEHNR and CDR2 FQNEAQ (reference sequence). V was pared by 3 bases and J by 1 base, with 3 bases between. This CDR3 reads CASSFTNTEAFF. CDR3 nucleotide sequence: TGTGCCAGCAGCTTCACGAACACTGAAGCTTTCTTT.

This clonotype has a count of ten or more. The rearrangement links TRBV15 to TRBJ2-1, with D maybe TRBD1 (6 bases). Per germline, CDR1 LNHNV and CDR2 YYDKDF (reference sequence). This CDR3 has 16 residues. The V end was cut by 3 bases, the J end by 2 bases, with 14 bases between. The CDR3 DNA is TGTGCCACCAGCAGGGACCAGGGGTTAGCCTACAATGAGCAGTTCTTC. Translated: CATSRDQGLAYNEQFF.

This clonotype was counted at least ten times. The chain couples TRBV14 to TRBJ2-1, with no clear D. The CDR3 sequence is 15 residues long. With 1 base removed from V and 0 bases from J, the gap between germline ends came to 7 bases. Germline V gene lookup returns CDR1 SGHDN and CDR2 FVKESK. DNA for the CDR3: TGTGCCAGCAGCCAAGCCCCAGGCTCCTACAATGAGCAGTTCTTC. This codes for CASSQAPGSYNEQFF.

This clonotype was recorded many times. This chain connects TRBV4-2 to TRBJ2-1; 7 bases line up with TRBD1. Trimming took 2 bases from V and 8 from J; bases not matched to a gene: 12. The CDR3 contains 16 residues. Germline assignment: CDR1 LGHNA and CDR2 YNFKEQ. CDR3 DNA sequence: TGTGCCAGCAGCCAACGGTCGGACAGGCCCCTCCATGAGCAGTTCTTC. Its protein is CASSQRSDRPLHEQFF.

This clonotype was seen repeatedly, ten times or more. In DNA form, the CDR3 reads TGCGCCAGCAGCTTGGGGCAGACTAGGATAAACAATGAGCAGTTCTTC. Residues: CASSLGQTRINNEQFF. This chain links TRBV5-1 with TRBJ2-1, with D possibly TRBD2 on 6 matching bases. V lost 0 bases and J lost 5, with 15 bases in between. CDR3 length equals 16 residues. Germline values: CDR1 SGHRS, CDR2 YFSETQ. The whole variable domain, filled in from reference TRBV5-1 and TRBJ2-1, reads KAGVTQTPRYLIKTRGQQVTLSCSPISGHRSVSWYQQTPGQGLQFLFEYFSETQRNKGNFPGRFSGRQFSNSRSEMNVSTLELGDSALYLCASSLGQTRINNEQFFGPGTRLTVL.

The genes are TRBV7-7 and TRBJ2-1; D may match TRBD1 or TRBD2 (5 bases each). CDR1 is SSHAT, CDR2 FNYEAQ, per germline (reference sequence). Deletions cut 1 base from V and 4 bases from J, with 14 bases between. The CDR3 loop spans 16 amino acids. CDR3 protein: CASSLGGSGRYNEQFF. CDR3 nucleotides: TGTGCCAGCAGCTTAGGGGGGTCGGGTAGATACAATGAGCAGTTCTTC.

This clonotype was picked up many times. V and J are TRBV15 and TRBJ1-2, with TRBD1 matching over 10 bases. The CDR3 length is 17 residues. Germline values: CDR1 LNHNV, CDR2 YYDKDF (reference sequence). V lost 3 bases and J lost 0; bases outside the gene matches: 7. The CDR3 DNA sequence: TGTGCCACCAGCAGCCGGGACAGGGGCTCTCCTAACTATGGCTACACCTTC. This translates into CATSSRDRGSPNYGYTF.

This clonotype has at least ten counts. The J gene is TRBJ1-1, the V gene TRBV5-1; 9 bases map to TRBD1. V was clipped by 2 bases and J by 2 bases; unmatched bases: 7. The germline V gene encodes CDR1 SGHRS and CDR2 YFSETQ. The CDR3 spans 16 residues. The CDR3 spells CASSFQQGAGNTEAFF. CDR3 in DNA: TGCGCCAGCAGCTTCCAACAGGGGGCTGGTAACACTGAAGCTTTCTTT.

This clonotype has at least ten counts. This chain connects TRBV6-1 to TRBJ1-1; a weak D match, TRBD1 (5 bases). V gave up 2 bases and J gave up 6 bases, with 13 bases separating them. The germline gives CDR1 MNHNS, CDR2 SASEGT. This CDR3 has 14 residues. The CDR3 sequence: CASSESGRQSEAFF. The CDR3 DNA sequence: TGTGCCAGCAGTGAATCAGGGCGGCAGTCTGAAGCTTTCTTT.

This clonotype came up many times. The rearrangement links TRBV12-3 or TRBV12-4 to TRBJ1-3, with unresolved D. CDR3 length equals 12 residues. Trimming took 6 bases from V and 0 from J, leaving 3 bases between them. The CDR3 DNA sequence: TGTGCCAGCAGCGACTCTGGAAACACCATATATTTT. Translation: CASSDSGNTIYF.

This clonotype was recorded at least ten times. CDR3 sequence (DNA): TGCAGTGCTAGAGCCCCAGGGAGGAGCACTGAAGCTTTCTTT. Protein: CSARAPGRSTEAFF. The gene calls are TRBV20-1 and TRBJ1-1; perhaps TRBD1 as D (5 bases). The CDR3 spans 14 residues. Germline CDR1 reads DFQATT; CDR2 reads SNEGSKA (reference sequence). The germline V and J ends were trimmed by 1 base and 4 bases, with 13 bases remaining between them.

Many counts were recorded for this clonotype. The rearrangement uses TRBV4-1 and TRBJ2-2; D is unresolved. CDR1 and CDR2 from the germline V gene are MGHRA and YSYEKL. V shed 4 bases and J shed 2 bases, with 32 bases lying between them. The CDR3 spans 22 residues. The DNA of the CDR3 is TGCGCCAGCAGCCTATTCCCGCCGACCAAACCCGGACCAAATATAAACACCGGGGAGCTGTTTTTT. It is translated as CASSLFPPTKPGPNINTGELFF.

This clonotype was seen at least ten times. This rearrangement joins TRBV25-1 to TRBJ1-2; 10 bases match TRBD1. Germline CDR1 is MGHDK and CDR2 is SYGVNS. The CDR3 extends over 14 amino acids. Trimming at V came to 4 bases and at J to 7 bases, leaving 6 bases not matched to a gene. The CDR3 bases are TGTGCCAGCAGTGCCGGGACAGGGGCGGTTGGCTACACCTTC. Encoded protein: CASSAGTGAVGYTF.

In this sample, this clonotype turned up many times. This rearrangement joins TRBV25-1 to TRBJ2-1, with 8 nucleotides matching TRBD2. V gave up 1 base and J gave up 6 bases; unmatched junction bases: 5. CDR1 MGHDK and CDR2 SYGVNS come from the germline V gene. This CDR3 comprises 15 residues. CDR3 in DNA: TGTGCCAGCAGTGAATTCAGCGGGGGACCCAATGAGCAGTTCTTC. Protein product: CASSEFSGGPNEQFF.

This clonotype was seen a handful of times. The V call is TRBV29-1, the J call TRBJ1-1; 10 nucleotides match TRBD1. Germline V CDR1 and CDR2: SQVTM, ANQGSEA. The junction had 8 bases not matched to a gene; V was cut back by 6 bases and J by 4 bases. The CDR3 is 14 residues long. CDR3 sequence (DNA): TGCAGCGTGAAGACGACAGGGGGCTTCACTGAAGCTTTCTTT. Protein: CSVKTTGGFTEAFF.

This clonotype was counted between two and nine times. Relative to the germline gene, one junction end is altered; a read error may explain this. The chain combines TRBV5-1 with TRBJ1-1; 10 bases are a match to TRBD1. The germline gives CDR1 SGHRS, CDR2 YFSETQ. The CDR3 runs 14 residues. CDR3 residues: CATGQGGLNTEALF. The CDR3 DNA is TGCGCGACCGGACAGGGGGGACTGAACACTGAAGCTTTATTT.

This clonotype was counted ten times or more. The chain uses TRBV20-1 and TRBJ2-1; 8 nucleotides agree with TRBD2. V lost 3 bases to trimming and J lost 4 bases; unmatched junction nucleotides: 5. The CDR3 loop spans 14 amino acids. The germline CDR1 and CDR2 sequences are DFQATT and SNEGSKA (reference sequence). Written as DNA, the CDR3 is TGCAGTGCTAGGGAGGCGGGGGGTTACAATGAGCAGTTCTTC. Protein product: CSAREAGGYNEQFF.

This clonotype was recorded at least ten times. The genes are TRBV7-9 and TRBJ1-1; tentative D call: TRBD1 (5 bases). From germline, CDR1 is SEHNR and CDR2 FQNEAQ (reference sequence). This CDR3 spans 17 amino acids. V shed 7 bases and J shed 0 bases, with 21 bases lying between them. The CDR3 region has the DNA TGTGCCAGCACCCCCACCAGGGAAAGCAGAATGAACACTGAAGCTTTCTTT. It translates to CASTPTRESRMNTEAFF.

This clonotype has at least ten counts. The chain joins TRBV20-1 to TRBJ2-1, with 7 bases aligning to TRBD2. V was clipped by 3 bases and J by 10 bases; unmatched bases: 3. The CDR3 length is 11 residues. Germline CDR1 reads DFQATT; CDR2 reads SNEGSKA (reference sequence). CDR3 sequence (DNA): TGCAGTGCTAGCGGGGGGAGGGAGCAGTTCTTC. This gives the protein CSASGGREQFF.

This clonotype was seen repeatedly, ten times or more. This chain links TRBV7-7 with TRBJ2-3; possible D gene TRBD2, 5 bases. Deletions cut 4 bases from V and 8 bases from J, with 13 bases between. This CDR3 is 13 amino acids long. Germline assignment: CDR1 SSHAT and CDR2 FNYEAQ (reference sequence). CDR3 DNA sequence: TGTGCCAGCAGCTCCGGGGATAGTGGTACGCAGTATTTT. It yields the protein CASSSGDSGTQYF.

This clonotype came up many times. The CDR3 DNA follows: TGTGCCAGCAGCTTCCAGGGGAAATACAATGAGCAGTTCTTC. Translated, it gives CASSFQGKYNEQFF. The rearrangement links TRBV7-9 to TRBJ2-1; D perhaps matches TRBD1 (6 bases). V lost 3 bases to trimming and J lost 4 bases, with 10 bases between them. Germline CDR1 is SEHNR and CDR2 is FQNEAQ (reference sequence). CDR3 size: 14 residues.

There are many counts of this clonotype. The V and J genes are TRBV5-5 and TRBJ2-7, with 9 bases that match TRBD1. The germline CDR1 and CDR2 sequences are SGHKS and YYEKEE (reference sequence). The CDR3 runs to 13 residues. The V and J ends lost 2 bases and 4 bases, in that order; junction bases with no gene match: 1. CDR3 in DNA: TGTGCCAGCAGCTTACAGGGGGCTTACGAGCAGTACTTC. Its protein is CASSLQGAYEQYF.

Many counts were recorded for this clonotype. In nucleotides, the CDR3 is TGTGCCATCAGTGAACTGCGGGGGAGCTCCTACGAGCAGTACTTC. Protein sequence: CAISELRGSSYEQYF. The rearrangement links TRBV10-3 to TRBJ2-7; 7 bases agree with TRBD2. Germline loops: CDR1 ENHRY, CDR2 SYGVKD. The CDR3 has 15 amino acids. V was pared by 3 bases and J by 0 bases, with 5 bases of the junction left unmatched.

In this sample, this clonotype turned up many times. The V and J genes are TRBV20-1 and TRBJ1-1; D might be TRBD1 (6 bases). V gave up 1 base and J gave up 5 bases, with 17 bases separating them. The CDR3 length is 15 residues. The germline CDR1 and CDR2 sequences are DFQATT and SNEGSKA (reference sequence). Here the CDR3 reads CSARVVGGASTEAFF. As DNA, the CDR3 is TGCAGTGCTAGAGTGGTCGGGGGGGCCAGTACTGAAGCTTTCTTT.

Ten or more counts support this clonotype. This sequence joins TRBV29-1 and TRBJ1-1; D remains ambiguous. The V end lost 3 bases, the J end lost 10 bases, and 12 bases lay between the germline ends. Germline V gives CDR1 SQVTM, CDR2 ANQGSEA. The CDR3 is 11 residues long. CDR3 sequence (DNA): TGCAGCGTTGATCCTGGGCCCCGAGCTTTCTTT. Translation gives CSVDPGPRAFF.

At least ten counts were recorded for this clonotype. The V gene is TRBV5-1, the J gene TRBJ2-3; 8 bases fit TRBD1. CDR1 and CDR2 from the germline V gene are SGHRS and YFSETQ. V gave up 5 bases and J gave up 2 bases; unmatched junction bases: 7. The CDR3 consists of 15 residues. CDR3 in amino acids: CASSFTGGYTDTQYF. CDR3 nucleotide sequence: TGCGCCAGCAGTTTTACAGGGGGGTACACAGATACGCAGTATTTT.